These 20 T cell receptor beta chains originate from one sample sequenced in a study of blood T cell repertoires in COVID-19. The method was immunoSEQ multiplex PCR; TCRdb's version includes in-frame clones alone and lacks a portion of them. The sample lists under 300,000 clones, approximately 78% occurring once. The sequenced material came from peripheral blood. These receptor sequences come from a woman under 30 with acute or convalescent COVID-19.

This sequence joins TRBV27 and TRBJ1-2; unclear D gene. Germline CDR1 is MNHEY and CDR2 is SMNVEV (reference sequence). V dropped 3 bases and J dropped 1 base, with 6 bases sitting between them. The CDR3 has 13 residues. CDR3 bases: TGTGCCAGCAGTTTGAGCCTTAACTATGGCTACACCTTC. Translated, it gives CASSLSLNYGYTF.

The CDR3 protein is CASSEGWTNQPQHF. DNA of the CDR3: TGTGCCAGCAGTGAAGGGTGGACAAATCAGCCCCAGCATTTT. J is TRBJ1-5 and V is TRBV2; D possibly corresponds to TRBD1 (5 bases). CDR1 is SNHLY, CDR2 FYNNEI, per germline. The CDR3 has 14 residues. Trimming took off 1 base at V and 4 bases at J, with 8 bases between the two ends.

The CDR3 is CASSTGGIYEQYF. The CDR3 DNA reads as TGTGCCAGCAGTACTGGCGGGATCTACGAGCAGTACTTC. The chain uses TRBV14 and TRBJ2-7; the D gene is possibly TRBD2 (6 bases). V was shortened by 6 bases and J by 3 bases, with 12 bases between the two germline ends. The CDR3 spans 13 residues. CDR1 and CDR2 (germline): SGHDN, FVKESK. Together with reference TRBV14 and TRBJ2-7, the CDR3 gives the full variable domain: EAGVTQFPSHSVIEKGQTVTLRCDPISGHDNLYWYRRVMGKEIKFLLHFVKESKQDESGMPNNRFLAERTGGTYSTLKVQPAELEDSGVYFCASSTGGIYEQYFGPGTRLTVT.

The J gene is TRBJ2-3, the V gene TRBV13, with TRBD2 matching 7 bases. Germline V gene sequence: CDR1 PRHDT, CDR2 FYEKMQ (reference sequence). The CDR3 is 16 residues long. V gave up 1 base and J gave up 4 bases; unmatched junction bases: 8. The CDR3: CASSLEGGSSPDTQYF. CDR3 nucleotides: TGTGCCAGCAGCTTAGAGGGCGGGAGCTCCCCAGATACGCAGTATTTT. Supplemented by reference TRBV13 and TRBJ2-3, the full variable domain reads AAGVIQSPRHLIKEKRETATLKCYPIPRHDTVYWYQQGPGQDPQFLISFYEKMQSDKGSIPDRFSAQQFSDYHSELNMSSLELGDSALYFCASSLEGGSSPDTQYFGPGTRLTVL.

The chain combines TRBV25-1 with TRBJ2-7; D remains unclear. V lost 6 bases, J lost 1 base, and 10 bases lay in between. Germline CDR1 reads MGHDK; CDR2 reads SYGVNS. The CDR3 sequence is 13 residues long. CDR3 in amino acids: CASSPEQSYEQYF. The DNA for the CDR3 is TGTGCCAGCAGCCCGGAACAGTCCTACGAGCAGTACTTC.

This chain connects TRBV13 to TRBJ2-5; the match to TRBD2 covers 7 bases. The CDR3 contains 15 residues. CDR1 and CDR2 (germline): PRHDT, FYEKMQ (reference sequence). Trimming removed 5 bases from V and 5 bases from J; junction bases left unmatched: 11. As DNA, the CDR3 is TGTGCCAGCAGCCATTATCCGGGCGGGAGTGAGACCCAGTACTTC. Protein sequence: CASSHYPGGSETQYF.

V is TRBV28 and J is TRBJ1-3; tentatively, D is TRBD1 (6 bases). This CDR3 comprises 16 residues. CDR1 is MDHEN, CDR2 SYDVKM, per germline. Between the trimmed V and J ends, which lost 5 bases and 4 bases, there was a span of 18 bases. CDR3 in amino acids: CASSPLLDSPGNTIYF. CDR3 sequence (DNA): TGTGCCAGCAGTCCTCTCCTGGACAGCCCAGGAAACACCATATATTTT.

This clone has only one observation. The rearrangement links TRBV9 to TRBJ2-7, with D possibly TRBD1 on 6 matching bases. V gave up 3 bases and J gave up 3 bases, with 16 bases separating them. The CDR3 is made up of 15 amino acids. Germline V CDR1 and CDR2: SGDLS, YYNGEE. CDR3 residues: CASSAGTTIDYEQYF. The CDR3 coding sequence is TGTGCCAGCAGCGCCGGGACAACTATTGACTACGAGCAGTACTTC.

The CDR3 loop reads CASSSLNLYNEQFF. The CDR3 DNA sequence: TGTGCCAGCAGCTCACTTAATCTCTACAATGAGCAGTTCTTC. This chain joins TRBV7-2 and TRBJ2-1; D unresolved. Germline V CDR1 and CDR2: SGHTA, FQGNSA. V lost 4 bases, J lost 3 bases, and 10 bases lay in between. CDR3 length: 14 amino acids. The complete variable domain, with remaining parts taken from reference TRBV7-2 and TRBJ2-1, reads GAGVSQSPSNKVTEKGKDVELRCDPISGHTALYWYRQSLGQGLEFLIYFQGNSAPDKSGLPSDRFSAERTGGSVSTLTIQRTQQEDSAVYLCASSSLNLYNEQFFGPGTRLTVL.

The J gene is TRBJ1-6, the V gene TRBV27; 7 bases line up with TRBD1. J was trimmed by 7 bases and V by 3 bases; bases with no gene match: 3. Germline loops: CDR1 MNHEY, CDR2 SMNVEV (reference sequence). CDR3 length equals 14 residues. CDR3 amino acids: CASSFGTENSPLHF. The CDR3 nucleotides read TGTGCCAGCAGTTTCGGGACAGAAAATTCACCCCTCCACTTT.

The chain is built from TRBV15 and TRBJ2-7; tentatively, D is TRBD1 (6 bases). Germline V gene data show CDR1 as LNHNV and CDR2 as YYDKDF (reference sequence). V lost 3 bases and J 5 bases, leaving 20 bases between the germline ends. The CDR3 totals 16 residues. The CDR3 nucleotides are TGTGCCACCAGCAGCTACGACAGGCTCAACGGCCACGAGCAGTACTTC. The encoded protein is CATSSYDRLNGHEQYF.

This sequence joins TRBV29-1 and TRBJ1-1; TRBD1 matches at 8 bases. The germline gives CDR1 SQVTM, CDR2 ANQGSEA. The J segment lost 3 bases and the V segment lost 8 bases, leaving 5 bases of the junction unmatched. The CDR3 extends over 12 amino acids. CDR3 sequence reads: CSTNRGYTEAFF. The CDR3, as DNA: TGCAGCACAAACAGGGGGTACACTGAAGCTTTCTTT.

The chain uses TRBV28 and TRBJ2-7; D is undetermined. Looked up from germline, CDR1 is MDHEN and CDR2 is SYDVKM. The CDR3 contains 14 residues. V shed 1 base and J shed 7 bases, with 14 bases lying between them. The CDR3, as DNA: TGTGCCAGCAGTTTATCCAAGCCACCCCTGGAGCAGTACTTC. Translating it yields CASSLSKPPLEQYF.

This rearrangement joins TRBV13 to TRBJ1-6; D possibly corresponds to TRBD1 (6 bases). V was cut by 0 bases and J by 9 bases, with 15 bases left in between. This CDR3 spans 16 amino acids. From germline, CDR1 is PRHDT and CDR2 FYEKMQ (reference sequence). CDR3 sequence (DNA): TGTGCCAGCAGCTTAGGGCAGGGGATCAGGGGTTCACCCCTCCACTTT. It yields the protein CASSLGQGIRGSPLHF.

This clone was counted a single time. The CDR3 sequence is CASSPLQETQYF. The CDR3 region has the DNA TGTGCCAGCAGCCCCCTTCAAGAGACCCAGTACTTC. The chain uses TRBV5-8 and TRBJ2-5; D gene uncertain. The V and J ends lost 4 bases and 2 bases respectively, with 6 bases between them. CDR3 length equals 12 residues. Germline CDR1 SGHTS, CDR2 YDEGEE. Complete variable domain (other parts from reference TRBV5-8 and TRBJ2-5): EAGVTQSPTHLIKTRGQQATLRCSPISGHTSVYWYQQALGLGLQFLLWYDEGEERNRGNFPPRFSGRQFPNYSSELNVNALELEDSALYLCASSPLQETQYFGPGTRLLVL.

The chain has TRBV30 and TRBJ2-7; TRBD1 matches at 11 bases. The trim removed 6 bases at V and 5 bases at J, leaving 6 bases unmatched. Per the germline V gene, CDR1 is GTSNPN and CDR2 is SVGIG (reference sequence). The CDR3 totals 13 residues. The DNA for the CDR3 is TGTGCCTGCCCGGCGGGACAGGGGGACGAGCAGTACTTC. Amino acid sequence: CACPAGQGDEQYF.

The CDR3 bases are TGTGCCAGCAGCTTAATTCGAGCGGGAGCCCCCGGGGAGCTGTTTTTT. It specifies CASSLIRAGAPGELFF. The J gene is TRBJ2-2, the V gene TRBV7-2; 8 positions match TRBD2. Germline CDR1 reads SGHTA; CDR2 reads FQGNSA. The CDR3 sequence is 16 residues long. V was pared by 2 bases and J by 6 bases, with 8 bases of the junction left unmatched. Complete variable domain (other parts from reference TRBV7-2 and TRBJ2-2): GAGVSQSPSNKVTEKGKDVELRCDPISGHTALYWYRQSLGQGLEFLIYFQGNSAPDKSGLPSDRFSAERTGGSVSTLTIQRTQQEDSAVYLCASSLIRAGAPGELFFGEGSRLTVL.

V gene TRBV6-2 or TRBV6-3 combines with J gene TRBJ2-7; TRBD1 agrees at 9 bases. The CDR3 is 15 residues long. CDR1 and CDR2 from the germline V gene are MNHEY and SVGEGT. The J segment lost 1 base and the V segment lost 5 bases, leaving 6 bases of the junction unmatched. CDR3 amino acids: CASSTGGDRSYEQYF. DNA for the CDR3: TGTGCCAGCAGTACAGGGGGCGACAGGTCCTACGAGCAGTACTTC.

The CDR3 sequence: CASSQDWRSNQPQHF. CDR3 DNA sequence: TGCGCCAGCAGCCAAGATTGGAGAAGCAATCAGCCCCAGCATTTT. The rearrangement joins TRBV4-3 to TRBJ1-5; D is uncertain. Germline V gene sequence: CDR1 LGHNA, CDR2 YSLEER. The CDR3 has 15 amino acids. Trimming removed 0 bases from V and 1 base from J, with 7 bases in between.

The chain couples TRBV4-3 to TRBJ1-4; perhaps TRBD1 as D (5 bases). CDR3 length equals 17 residues. Per the germline V gene, CDR1 is LGHNA and CDR2 is YSLEER. Between the trimmed V and J ends, which lost 1 base and 0 bases, there was a span of 12 bases. For the CDR3, the DNA is TGCGCCAGCAGCCAAGGCCCCCGGGGGGCAACTAATGAAAAACTGTTTTTT. It codes for CASSQGPRGATNEKLFF.